Each of the 8 T cell receptor beta chains below was sequenced from the same sample in a study of response to subunit inactivated influenza vaccine. TCRdb re-called the RT-PCR reads through MiXCR, storing one row per CDR3 protein. The sample lists approximately 700,000 distinct CDR3 sequences, around 13% occurring once. The material was PBMCs from blood, obtained around 15 days before vaccination. Receptors originate from a man aged 50-60 years who received an inactivated influenza vaccine.

This chain connects TRBV4-1 to TRBJ1-5; D may be TRBD1 (5 bases). The CDR3 is made up of 15 amino acids. The V gene lost 6 bases and the J gene lost 0 bases, with 12 bases spanning the gap. Germline CDR1 MGHRA, CDR2 YSYEKL. The CDR3 sequence is CASSRGGYSNQPQHF. For the CDR3, the DNA is TGCGCCAGCAGTCGGGGCGGCTATAGCAATCAGCCCCAGCATTTT.

This clonotype was counted a few times. The V gene is TRBV7-9, the J gene TRBJ2-6; D gene unclear. V lost 2 bases, J lost 1 base, and 6 bases lay in between. Per germline, CDR1 SEHNR and CDR2 FQNEAQ (reference sequence). CDR3 length equals 15 residues. The CDR3 sequence is CASSLLMSGANVLTF. DNA for the CDR3: TGTGCCAGCAGCTTATTAATGTCTGGGGCCAACGTCCTGACTTTC.

This clonotype was seen repeatedly, ten times or more. This rearrangement joins TRBV18 to TRBJ2-5, with D perhaps assigned TRBD1 or TRBD2 (5 bases each). This CDR3 is built from 13 residues. Germline loops: CDR1 KGHSH, CDR2 LQKENI. Trimming stripped 8 bases from V and 1 base from J, with 11 bases between. The CDR3 protein is CASSSGAQETQYF. DNA for the CDR3: TGTGCCAGCAGCTCCGGGGCCCAAGAGACCCAGTACTTC.

This clonotype was detected ten times or more. The rearrangement joins TRBV27 to TRBJ1-1; D call uncertain. CDR1 and CDR2 (germline): MNHEY, SMNVEV (reference sequence). V dropped 2 bases and J dropped 1 base, with 11 bases sitting between them. The CDR3 spans 15 residues. For the CDR3, the DNA is TGTGCCAGCAGTTTAAGTGGGGTTCCGAACACTGAAGCTTTCTTT. Its protein is CASSLSGVPNTEAFF.

The rearrangement uses TRBV7-9 and TRBJ2-1; D call uncertain. Germline V CDR1 and CDR2: SEHNR, FQNEAQ (reference sequence). The CDR3 is 17 residues long. Trimming removed 2 bases at V and 3 bases at J, with 17 bases between. CDR3 DNA: TGTGCCAGCAGCTTAATGGTGTCGCCCCTTTACTACAATGAGCAGTTCTTC. Protein: CASSLMVSPLYYNEQFF.

V is TRBV5-1 and J is TRBJ2-1, with TRBD2 identical over 9 bases. J lost 5 bases, V lost 4 bases, and 7 bases had no gene match. Germline CDR1 SGHRS, CDR2 YFSETQ. The CDR3 extends over 15 amino acids. The CDR3 here is CASSQVAGAHNEQFF. In DNA, the CDR3 is TGCGCCAGCAGCCAGGTAGCGGGGGCTCACAATGAGCAGTTCTTC.

V usage is TRBV28 and J usage is TRBJ2-7, with 10 bases aligning to TRBD2. Germline V gene data show CDR1 as MDHEN and CDR2 as SYDVKM. Trimming at V came to 6 bases and at J to 2 bases, leaving 4 bases not matched to a gene. The CDR3 extends over 14 amino acids. The DNA for the CDR3 is TGTGCCAGCAGATCGGGGACTAGCGCCTACGAGCAGTACTTC. Its translation: CASRSGTSAYEQYF.

The gene calls are TRBV20-1 and TRBJ2-3, with D maybe TRBD2 (5 bases). Per the germline V gene, CDR1 is DFQATT and CDR2 is SNEGSKA (reference sequence). V gave up 6 bases and J gave up 1 base, with 8 bases separating them. CDR3 length equals 12 residues. The CDR3 spells CSARAGTDTQYF. CDR3 coding DNA: TGCAGTGCCCGAGCGGGCACAGATACGCAGTATTTT.